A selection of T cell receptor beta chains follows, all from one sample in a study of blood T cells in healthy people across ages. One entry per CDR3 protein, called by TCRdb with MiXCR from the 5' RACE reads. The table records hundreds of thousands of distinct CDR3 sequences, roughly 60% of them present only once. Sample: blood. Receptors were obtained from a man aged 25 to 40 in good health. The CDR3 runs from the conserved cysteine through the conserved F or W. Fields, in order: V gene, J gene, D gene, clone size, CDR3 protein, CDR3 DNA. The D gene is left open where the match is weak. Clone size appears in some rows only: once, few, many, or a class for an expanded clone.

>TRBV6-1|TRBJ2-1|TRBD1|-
CASSASGTGYNEQFF
TGTGCCAGCAGTGCCTCCGGGACAGGGTACAATGAGCAGTTCTTC
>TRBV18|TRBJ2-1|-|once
CASSVRESSYNEQFF
TGTGCCAGCTCAGTGAGGGAAAGCTCCTACAATGAGCAGTTCTTC
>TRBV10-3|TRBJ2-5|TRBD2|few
CAIISLAGGEETQYF
TGTGCCATCATAAGCCTAGCGGGAGGGGAAGAGACCCAGTACTTC
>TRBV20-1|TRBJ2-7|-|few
CSARVLGHEQYF
TGCAGTGCTAGGGTCCTGGGCCACGAGCAGTACTTC
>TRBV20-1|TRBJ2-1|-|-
CSARTNRGSSYNEQFF
TGCAGTGCTAGGACCAACCGAGGGAGCTCCTACAATGAGCAGTTCTTC
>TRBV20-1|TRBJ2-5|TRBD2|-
CSANGGGETQYF
TGCAGTGCAAACGGGGGGGGAGAGACCCAGTACTTC
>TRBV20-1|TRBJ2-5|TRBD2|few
CSAPGLAGGETQYF
TGCAGTGCTCCCGGACTAGCGGGGGGTGAGACCCAGTACTTC
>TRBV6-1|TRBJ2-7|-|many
CASSRLKDTSQTYEQYF
TGTGCCAGCAGTCGTTTGAAGGACACCTCCCAGACTTACGAGCAGTACTTC
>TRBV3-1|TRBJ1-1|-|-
CASSQMYIRNTEAFF
TGTGCCAGCAGCCAAATGTATATCAGGAACACTGAAGCTTTCTTT
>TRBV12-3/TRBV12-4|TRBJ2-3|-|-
CASSFRRAGGRTDTQYF
TGTGCCAGCAGTTTCAGGCGGGCGGGTGGGCGGACAGATACGCAGTATTTT
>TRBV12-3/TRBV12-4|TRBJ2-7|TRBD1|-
CASSFGTAVYEQYF
TGTGCCAGCAGTTTTGGGACAGCCGTCTACGAGCAGTACTTC
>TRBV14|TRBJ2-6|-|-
CASTAMAGANVLTF
TGTGCCAGCACGGCCATGGCTGGGGCCAACGTCCTGACTTTC
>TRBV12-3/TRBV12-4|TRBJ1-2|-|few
CASSRARGGYTF
TGTGCCAGCAGCCGAGCTCGAGGGGGCTACACCTTC
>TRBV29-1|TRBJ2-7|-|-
CSVVTTLSSYEQYF
TGCAGCGTTGTGACGACCCTCAGCTCCTACGAGCAGTACTTC
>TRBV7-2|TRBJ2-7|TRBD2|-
CASSPHLAGVGEQYF
TGTGCCAGCAGCCCGCACTTAGCGGGAGTAGGCGAGCAGTACTTC
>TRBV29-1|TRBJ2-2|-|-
CSAQRWHDTGELFF
TGCAGCGCCCAAAGGTGGCACGACACCGGGGAGCTGTTTTTT
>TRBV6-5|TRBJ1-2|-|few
CASTLQAGFHGYTF
TGTGCCAGCACCCTACAGGCAGGGTTCCATGGCTACACCTTC
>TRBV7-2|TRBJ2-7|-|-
CASSLVWGVTHFEQYF
TGTGCCAGCAGCTTAGTTTGGGGGGTTACCCACTTCGAGCAGTACTTC
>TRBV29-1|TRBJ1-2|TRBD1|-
CSVVIPGGTDYGYTF
TGCAGCGTTGTGATCCCAGGGGGCACGGACTATGGCTACACCTTC
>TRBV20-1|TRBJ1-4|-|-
CSASVGGTGEKLFF
TGCAGTGCTAGCGTGGGCGGAACGGGCGAAAAACTGTTTTTT
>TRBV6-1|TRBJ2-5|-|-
CASTPDPSGETQYF
TGTGCCAGCACTCCGGACCCAAGTGGGGAGACCCAGTACTTC
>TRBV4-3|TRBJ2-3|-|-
CASSQDTRLGIDTQYF
TGCGCCAGCAGCCAAGATACGCGTCTTGGGATAGATACGCAGTATTTT
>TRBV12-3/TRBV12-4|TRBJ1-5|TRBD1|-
CASSRDSDQPQHF
TGTGCCAGCAGCCGGGACAGCGACCAGCCCCAGCATTTT
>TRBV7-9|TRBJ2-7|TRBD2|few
CASSRGTINYEQYF
TGTGCCAGCAGTCGGGGGACTATTAACTACGAGCAGTACTTC
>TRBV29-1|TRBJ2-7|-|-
CSVGSRPLGSYEQYF
TGCAGCGTAGGTAGTCGACCCCTCGGCTCCTACGAGCAGTACTTC
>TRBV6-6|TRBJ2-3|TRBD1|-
CASSSHQGVGTDTQYF
TGTGCCAGCAGTTCCCATCAGGGGGTCGGCACAGATACGCAGTATTTT
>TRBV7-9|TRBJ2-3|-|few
CASSLVGFNTDTQYF
TGTGCCAGCAGCTTAGTGGGCTTCAACACAGATACGCAGTATTTT
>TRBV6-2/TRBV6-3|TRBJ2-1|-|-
CASSPFRGSSYNEQFF
TGTGCCAGCAGTCCTTTTCGTGGGAGCTCCTACAATGAGCAGTTCTTC
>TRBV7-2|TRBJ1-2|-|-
CASSFRDGAYGYTF
TGTGCCAGCAGCTTTAGGGACGGAGCCTATGGCTACACCTTC
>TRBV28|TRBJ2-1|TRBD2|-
CASRPTSGGYNEQFF
TGTGCCAGCAGACCTACTAGCGGGGGATACAATGAGCAGTTCTTC
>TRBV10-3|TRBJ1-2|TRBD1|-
CAIHKVQGAANYGYTF
TGTGCCATCCATAAGGTCCAGGGGGCAGCTAACTATGGCTACACCTTC
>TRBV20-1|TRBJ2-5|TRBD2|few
CSVPLSGSAGWGEQYF
TGCAGTGTTCCTTTATCAGGGTCAGCGGGGTGGGGGGAGCAGTACTTC
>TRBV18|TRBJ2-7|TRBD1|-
CASSRRTGEAHEQYF
TGTGCCAGCTCCCGACGGACAGGGGAAGCCCACGAGCAGTACTTC
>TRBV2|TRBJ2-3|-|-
CASSEMGGATGTQYF
TGTGCCAGCAGTGAAATGGGCGGGGCGACGGGTACGCAGTATTTT
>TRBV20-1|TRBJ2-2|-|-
CSARDPGRSNTGELFF
TGCAGTGCTAGAGATCCTGGCAGGTCGAACACCGGGGAGCTGTTTTTT
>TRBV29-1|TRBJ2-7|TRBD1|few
CSVSGTETLYEQYF
TGCAGCGTGTCCGGGACAGAAACTTTATACGAGCAGTACTTC
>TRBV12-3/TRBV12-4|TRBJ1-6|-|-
CASSRALNNSPLHF
TGTGCCAGCAGCAGGGCGTTGAATAATTCACCCCTCCACTTT
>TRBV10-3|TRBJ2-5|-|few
CAISGNQETQYF
TGTGCCATCAGTGGTAATCAAGAGACCCAGTACTTC
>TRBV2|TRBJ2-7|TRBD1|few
CATTAGTADYEQYF
TGTGCCACCACCGCCGGGACAGCTGACTACGAGCAGTACTTC
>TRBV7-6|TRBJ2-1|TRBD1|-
CASSARTGTNEQFF
TGTGCCAGCAGCGCCAGGACAGGGACGAATGAGCAGTTCTTC
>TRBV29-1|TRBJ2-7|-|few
CSVVGQGPHRYEQYF
TGCAGCGTTGTCGGGCAGGGGCCTCACCGGTACGAGCAGTACTTC